This record covers a single T cell receptor beta chain. J was trimmed by 1 base and V by 6 bases; bases with no gene match: 10. CDR3 size: 16 residues. Germline-derived CDR1 and CDR2 are LNHDA and SQIVND (reference sequence). These data originate in a study of blood T cell repertoires in COVID-19. Looking at the study overall: The United States, Italy and Spain supplied acute and convalescent COVID-19 samples.

TCRdb's table, derived via immunoSEQ multiplex PCR, lists solely in-frame clones and lacks some. The sample holds around 700,000 clones, 85% to 90% seen once. The V gene is TRBV19, the J gene TRBJ2-3; 7 bases fit TRBD2. This clonotype originated in a woman between 18 and 29 years old with acute or convalescent COVID-19. Input material: peripheral blood. This chain's CDR3 is CASRSRGTKRTDTQYF. DNA of the CDR3: TGTGCCAGTAGATCGCGGGGGACGAAACGCACAGATACGCAGTATTTT.